The next 10 T cell receptor beta chains were all read from a single sample in a study of T-cell reconstitution after alpha-beta-depleted transplantation in children. This sample's TCRbeta library carried unique molecular identifier barcodes. TCRdb recomputed calls from the PCR reads with MiXCR, one row per CDR3 protein. The sample shows approximately 240,000 distinct CDR3 sequences, 9.7% of them seen only once. The sequences come from PBMCs from the stem cell graft donor, collected from the stem cell graft. All receptors come from a human donor who donated a stem cell graft to a child with SCID.

This clonotype has only a few counts. The CDR3 DNA sequence: TGCGCCAGCAGCCCACCTCAGGGACAGGGGGTCCCTTGGCAGCCCCAGCATTTT. It is translated as CASSPPQGQGVPWQPQHF. The chain carries TRBV4-1 and TRBJ1-5; 11 nucleotides align to TRBD1. Unmatched junction bases numbered 15, after V lost 4 bases and J lost 7 bases. This CDR3 contains 18 residues. Germline assignment: CDR1 MGHRA and CDR2 YSYEKL.

This clonotype came up many times. The V gene is TRBV21-1, the J gene TRBJ2-1; TRBD1 reflects the table's D call only, with no check against the DNA. TRBV21-1 is a pseudogene. The CDR3 is 15 residues long. CDR3 region: CASSLGGQDGDEQFF. The CDR3 region has the DNA TGTGCCAGCAGCCTAGGAGGACAGGACGGGGATGAGCAGTTCTTC.

This clonotype was counted at least ten times. The chain recombines TRBV5-1 with TRBJ1-1, with D possibly TRBD1 on 5 matching bases. CDR1 is SGHRS, CDR2 YFSETQ, per germline. Trimming removed 7 bases at V and 6 bases at J, with 25 bases between. The length of the CDR3 is 16 residues. CDR3 region: CASSFEGLVIEAEAFF. In DNA form, the CDR3 reads TGCGCCAGCTCCTTTGAGGGGTTGGTCATTGAGGCTGAAGCTTTCTTT.

This clonotype was counted a few times. CDR3 region: CASSLVASGGGSTDTQYF. CDR3 sequence (DNA): TGTGCCAGCAGCTTAGTGGCTAGCGGGGGGGGTAGCACAGATACGCAGTATTTT. The chain couples TRBV7-2 to TRBJ2-3, with 12 bases identical to TRBD2. Germline CDR1 reads SGHTA; CDR2 reads FQGNSA. Trimming cost V 1 base and J 0 bases; bases outside gene matches: 5. The CDR3 runs 18 residues.

This clonotype was seen a single time. At one boundary the junction diverges from the germline segment, which might be a read error. The rearrangement joins TRBV2 to TRBJ1-5, with D unclear. There are 13 residues in the CDR3. Germline CDR1 SNHLY, CDR2 FYNNEI. The CDR3 DNA sequence: TGTGCCTGCAGCGAGGAGGTAATTCAGCCCCAGCATTTT. Protein sequence: CACSEEVIQPQHF.

The table lists this clonotype with many counts. The chain employs TRBV20-1 and TRBJ2-3; D unclear. The V and J ends lost 6 bases and 1 base respectively, with 11 bases between them. Looked up from germline, CDR1 is DFQATT and CDR2 is SNEGSKA (reference sequence). This CDR3 is 13 amino acids long. The CDR3 protein is CSALVPGTDTQYF. CDR3 bases: TGCAGTGCGCTAGTGCCCGGCACAGATACGCAGTATTTT.

This clonotype was seen many times. J is TRBJ2-1 and V is TRBV19; possibly TRBD2 for D (5 bases). V shed 8 bases and J shed 9 bases, with 14 bases lying between them. CDR1 is LNHDA and CDR2 is SQIVND in the germline V gene (reference sequence). This CDR3 is built from 12 residues. CDR3 amino acids: CASRRTEGEQFF. Written as DNA, the CDR3 is TGTGCCAGTCGAAGGACTGAGGGTGAGCAGTTCTTC.

This clonotype was counted ten times or more. This chain links TRBV5-6 with TRBJ2-1, with D tentatively TRBD2 (7 bases). CDR1 and CDR2 (germline): SGHDT, YYEEEE. Trimming left V 3 bases short and J 4 bases short, with 20 bases between. The CDR3 loop spans 17 amino acids. CDR3 nucleotides: TGTGCCAGCAGCTGGGGGGGTAGGGGGGCTGATTACAATGAGCAGTTCTTC. Amino acid sequence: CASSWGGRGADYNEQFF.

This clonotype was seen repeatedly, ten times or more. The rearrangement uses TRBV7-9 and TRBJ1-1; D not certain. V lost 5 bases, J lost 0 bases, and 16 bases lay in between. The germline V gene encodes CDR1 SEHNR and CDR2 FQNEAQ (reference sequence). The CDR3 sequence is 16 residues long. Written as DNA, the CDR3 is TGTGCCAGCAGCCCCCCTGTGGGCAAAGTGAACACTGAAGCTTTCTTT. This sequence encodes CASSPPVGKVNTEAFF.

Ten or more counts support this clonotype. The CDR3 coding sequence is TGCGCCAGCAGCCAAGGAGGGAACCCGAACACTGAAGCTTTCTTT. This codes for CASSQGGNPNTEAFF. V is TRBV4-1 and J is TRBJ1-1; D gene uncertain. The CDR3 is made up of 15 amino acids. Trimming removed 1 base at V and 1 base at J, with 10 bases between. In germline, CDR1 is MGHRA, CDR2 YSYEKL.